The clone carrying this T cell receptor (beta chain) was found a few times. Its antigen remains unknown. The data belong to a study of T cells in Graves' hyperthyroidism and ophthalmopathy. Findings and limits, study-wide: Blood samples included most of the expanded thyroid clonotypes exceeding 0.001.

Germline lookup yields CDR1 GTSNPN and CDR2 SVGIG (reference sequence). The V and J ends lost 3 bases and 4 bases, in that order; junction bases with no gene match: 7. The CDR3 is made up of 14 amino acids. RNA transcripts served as the template for amplifying TCR beta CDR3 regions. With the HTBI primer set, the TCR CDR3 went through a first round of RT-PCR. TCRdb ran MiXCR on the multiplex PCR reads and lists one entry per CDR3 protein. The sample has 490,000 or so distinct CDR3 sequences, 20% seen once; the top ten hold approximately 50%. Enrolled ophthalmopathy patients presented with a Clinical Activity Score of at least 3, a NOSPECS grade of at least 4, and disease duration under 3 months. Exclusion of patients followed from uncontrolled infection, other autoimmune disease, pregnancy or lactation. Thyroid ultrasound and orbital computed tomography, with clinical symptoms and serum thyroxine and TRAb, informed diagnoses.

The V and J genes are TRBV30 and TRBJ2-5; 8 nucleotides agree with TRBD2. Sequenced sample: blood. This sequence originates from a middle-aged man with Graves' ophthalmopathy. The CDR3 here is CAWSPREVRETQYF. As DNA, the CDR3 is TGTGCCTGGAGCCCGCGGGAGGTTCGAGAGACCCAGTACTTC.